These 22 T cell receptor beta chains were sequenced from one sample in a study of blood T cell repertoires in COVID-19. Only in-frame clones appear in the TCRdb table, and some are missing; sequencing was by immunoSEQ multiplex PCR. The sample records more than 200,000 clones, 81% being singletons. The source material was peripheral blood. The receptors were sampled from a woman of 80 years or more with acute or convalescent COVID-19.

This clone was detected only a few times. The chain employs TRBV7-9 and TRBJ1-1; D might be TRBD1 (6 bases). The CDR3 runs to 15 residues. The V and J ends lost 5 bases and 1 base respectively, with 14 bases between them. CDR1 and CDR2 (germline): SEHNR, FQNEAQ (reference sequence). CDR3 protein: CASSDVGAENTEAFF. The CDR3 nucleotides are TGTGCCAGCAGCGACGTGGGGGCCGAGAACACTGAAGCTTTCTTT.

This chain joins TRBV5-6 and TRBJ1-5; D unclear. Germline V gives CDR1 SGHDT, CDR2 YYEEEE. The CDR3 is 14 amino acids. Trimming stripped 5 bases from V and 2 bases from J, with 11 bases between. The CDR3 spells CASSFKGGNQPQHF. The CDR3 DNA sequence: TGTGCCAGCAGTTTTAAGGGAGGCAATCAGCCCCAGCATTTT.

CDR3 sequence reads: CASSVVRGARTGELFF. In DNA form, the CDR3 reads TGTGCCAGCAGCGTAGTGCGGGGAGCTCGCACCGGGGAGCTGTTTTTT. The V gene is TRBV9, the J gene TRBJ2-2; D perhaps matches TRBD2 (6 bases). Per germline, CDR1 SGDLS and CDR2 YYNGEE. Trimming took 0 bases from V and 4 from J, leaving 13 bases between them. The CDR3 length is 16 residues.

The chain is built from TRBV5-6 and TRBJ2-5; TRBD1 aligns across 10 bases. The CDR3 sequence is 15 residues long. V shed 2 bases, J shed 1 base, and the junction held 2 bases outside the gene matches. CDR1 is SGHDT and CDR2 is YYEEEE in the germline V gene. CDR3 in amino acids: CASSFGTGVQETQYF. For the CDR3, the DNA is TGTGCCAGCAGCTTCGGGACAGGGGTCCAAGAGACCCAGTACTTC.

The chain carries TRBV28 and TRBJ1-5, with D uncertain. The CDR3 totals 12 residues. From germline, CDR1 is MDHEN and CDR2 SYDVKM. V lost 5 bases to trimming and J lost 6 bases, with 8 bases between them. The CDR3 sequence is CASSALSQPQHF. In DNA form, the CDR3 reads TGTGCCAGCAGTGCCCTAAGTCAGCCCCAGCATTTT.

The chain links TRBV9 to TRBJ2-3, with D hard to call. Germline V gene data show CDR1 as SGDLS and CDR2 as YYNGEE. CDR3 length: 15 amino acids. V was pared by 1 base and J by 2 bases, with 11 bases between. CDR3 loop: CASSVYGGNTDTQYF. CDR3 sequence (DNA): TGTGCCAGCAGCGTATATGGCGGCAACACAGATACGCAGTATTTT.

DNA for the CDR3: TGTGCCTGGAGTCTAGGACAGGGAAATGGCTACACCTTC. Translated, it gives CAWSLGQGNGYTF. The chain has TRBV30 and TRBJ1-2; 8 positions agree with TRBD1. In germline, CDR1 is GTSNPN, CDR2 SVGIG (reference sequence). The ends lost 2 bases at V and 6 bases at J; junction bases unmatched: 5. This CDR3 region has 13 residues. The complete variable domain, with remaining parts taken from reference TRBV30 and TRBJ1-2, reads SQTIHQWPATLVQPVGSPLSLECTVEGTSNPNLYWYRQAAGRGLQLLFYSVGIGQISSEVPQNLSASRPQDRQFILSSKKLLLSDSGFYLCAWSLGQGNGYTFGSGTRLTVV.

This chain uses TRBV2 with TRBJ1-4; TRBD1 matches 11 bases. V lost 3 bases, J lost 11 bases, and 5 bases stayed unmatched. Germline values: CDR1 SNHLY, CDR2 FYNNEI. The CDR3 spans 14 residues. CDR3 protein: CASSEGQGGPKLFF. In nucleotides, the CDR3 is TGTGCCAGCAGTGAGGGACAGGGGGGCCCCAAACTGTTTTTT.

The gene calls are TRBV3-1 (or the pseudogene TRBV3-2) and TRBJ2-1; the D is unclear. Trimming shortened V by 1 base and J by 8 bases, and 3 bases separated the two germline ends. Germline V gene lookup returns CDR1 LGHDT and CDR2 YNNKEL (reference sequence). The CDR3 runs 11 residues. CDR3 region: CASSQGDEQFF. The CDR3 bases are TGTGCCAGCAGCCAAGGCGATGAGCAGTTCTTC.

This sequence joins TRBV19 and TRBJ1-2; a possible D gene is TRBD1 (5 bases). CDR3 size: 13 residues. Trimming took off 9 bases at V and 2 bases at J, with 13 bases between the two ends. Per germline, CDR1 LNHDA and CDR2 SQIVND (reference sequence). The DNA of the CDR3 is TGTGCCAGCAAAGACAGAGCCAACTATGGCTACACCTTC. Protein: CASKDRANYGYTF. Full variable domain (missing parts from reference TRBV19 and TRBJ1-2): DGGITQSPKYLFRKEGQNVTLSCEQNLNHDAMYWYRQDPGQGLRLIYYSQIVNDFQKGDIAEGYSVSREKKESFPLTVTSAQKNPTAFYLCASKDRANYGYTFGSGTRLTVV.

This clone appeared a few times. The chain employs TRBV3-1 (or the pseudogene TRBV3-2) and TRBJ1-1, with D possibly matching TRBD1 (6 bases). Trimming shortened V by 2 bases and J by 5 bases, and 9 bases separated the two germline ends. The CDR3 consists of 13 residues. The germline V gene encodes CDR1 LGHDT and CDR2 YNNKEL (reference sequence). DNA of the CDR3: TGTGCCAGCAGCCAAAACAGGGTAACTGAAGCTTTCTTT. As protein: CASSQNRVTEAFF.

This chain connects TRBV30 to TRBJ2-7; TRBD2 agrees at 11 bases. This CDR3 contains 15 residues. Germline V gene sequence: CDR1 GTSNPN, CDR2 SVGIG (reference sequence). V dropped 3 bases and J dropped 2; count of bases not matched to a gene: 6. CDR3 sequence reads: CAWRSGTSGAYEQYF. CDR3 coding DNA: TGTGCCTGGAGGTCCGGGACTAGCGGAGCCTACGAGCAGTACTTC.

The chain recombines TRBV15 with TRBJ1-1, with a tentative D call TRBD1 (6 bases). Trimming stripped 5 bases from V and 4 bases from J, with 26 bases between. The CDR3 totals 18 residues. From germline, CDR1 is LNHNV and CDR2 YYDKDF (reference sequence). This CDR3 is CATSQTGQTALRGTEAFF. The CDR3 nucleotides read TGTGCCACCAGCCAAACTGGACAGACCGCCCTGCGAGGCACTGAAGCTTTCTTT.

This clone was counted only a few times. The chain has TRBV6-4 and TRBJ2-2; 7 nucleotides line up with TRBD1. V lost 7 bases and J lost 0; bases outside the gene matches: 5. CDR1 MRHNA and CDR2 SNTAGT come from the germline V gene. The CDR3 is 15 amino acids. CDR3 nucleotide sequence: TGTGCCAGCACCGGGGACAGCGCGAACACCGGGGAGCTGTTTTTT. It translates to CASTGDSANTGELFF.

This chain links TRBV6-5 with TRBJ2-5; 8 bases are a match to TRBD1. CDR3 length: 15 residues. Germline V gene sequence: CDR1 MNHEY, CDR2 SVGAGI. Trimming removed 4 bases from V and 4 bases from J; junction bases left unmatched: 8. CDR3 in DNA: TGTGCCAGCAGTTCCGGGACAGGCTTGGGAGAGACCCAGTACTTC. Residues: CASSSGTGLGETQYF.

The CDR3 loop reads CASSPQGRDSSYF. The CDR3 region has the DNA TGTGCCAGCTCCCCCCAGGGGCGCGATTCGTCGTACTTC. V is TRBV18 and J is TRBJ2-7; D is perhaps TRBD1 (6 bases). V dropped 6 bases and J dropped 12 bases, with 21 bases sitting between them. CDR1 is KGHSH, CDR2 LQKENI, per germline. The CDR3 spans 13 residues.

This clone appeared a single time. The CDR3 is CASKNQELAVQETQYF. The CDR3 nucleotides read TGTGCCAGCAAAAATCAGGAACTAGCGGTACAAGAGACCCAGTACTTC. The rearrangement links TRBV28 to TRBJ2-5; TRBD2 matches 8 bases. CDR1 and CDR2 (germline): MDHEN, SYDVKM. V gave up 7 bases and J gave up 2 bases; unmatched junction bases: 12. This CDR3 contains 16 residues.

The chain uses TRBV7-3 and TRBJ2-2; 7 bases are shared with TRBD2. The CDR3 is 16 residues long. CDR1 SGHTA and CDR2 FQGTGA come from the germline V gene. Trimming at V came to 1 base and at J to 1 base, leaving 3 bases not matched to a gene. The CDR3 region is CASSLNPGGNTGELFF. CDR3 bases: TGTGCCAGCAGCTTAAATCCGGGGGGGAACACCGGGGAGCTGTTTTTT.

The J gene is TRBJ1-5, the V gene TRBV6-5, with a weak D call TRBD1 (6 bases). CDR1 is MNHEY and CDR2 is SVGAGI in the germline V gene. Trimming removed 7 bases at V and 0 bases at J, with 13 bases between. The CDR3 covers 15 residues. The chain's CDR3 is CASTTGQISNQPQHF. In nucleotides, the CDR3 is TGTGCCAGCACTACCGGACAGATTAGCAATCAGCCCCAGCATTTT.

This CDR3 is CASSFTLAEGGTQYF. In nucleotides, the CDR3 is TGCGCCAGCAGCTTTACCCTAGCGGAGGGGGGGACCCAGTACTTC. The chain combines TRBV5-1 with TRBJ2-5; TRBD2 is a possible D gene (7 bases). The V and J ends lost 2 bases and 7 bases respectively, with 18 bases between them. The CDR3 is 15 residues long. CDR1 is SGHRS and CDR2 is YFSETQ in the germline V gene.

The V gene is TRBV28, the J gene TRBJ1-6, with no clear D. From germline, CDR1 is MDHEN and CDR2 SYDVKM. V shed 3 bases and J shed 13 bases, with 13 bases lying between them. CDR3 length equals 13 residues. The CDR3: CASSFLERAPLHF. The CDR3 DNA reads TGTGCCAGCAGTTTTCTGGAGCGGGCGCCCCTCCACTTT.

The V and J genes are TRBV25-1 and TRBJ2-5, with 10 bases matching TRBD2. The CDR3 runs to 16 residues. The junction had 6 bases not matched to a gene; V was cut back by 0 bases and J by 5 bases. Germline V gives CDR1 MGHDK, CDR2 SYGVNS. This chain's CDR3 is CASSEYERGGGETQYF. In DNA form, the CDR3 reads TGTGCCAGCAGTGAATATGAGCGGGGGGGCGGGGAGACCCAGTACTTC.